This T cell receptor (beta chain) was found in a study of blood T cell repertoires in COVID-19. Sequencing was performed with immunoSEQ multiplex PCR; in TCRdb, only in-frame clones are kept and a portion is missing. Of more than 150,000 clones listed, around 75% are singletons. The length of the CDR3 is 15 residues. Trimming removed 4 bases at V and 6 bases at J, with 18 bases between. Germline lookup yields CDR1 GTSNPN and CDR2 SVGIG (reference sequence). This clonotype was sampled from an elderly woman with acute or convalescent COVID-19. Sequencing input: peripheral blood. This rearrangement joins TRBV30 to TRBJ1-4, with D possibly matching TRBD1 (5 bases). In DNA, the CDR3 is TGTGCCTGGACAAATCCCAGGACATCGGATGAAAAACTGTTTTTT. The encoded protein is CAWTNPRTSDEKLFF. The variable domain in full, with the rest retrieved from reference TRBV30 and TRBJ1-4, is SQTIHQWPATLVQPVGSPLSLECTVEGTSNPNLYWYRQAAGRGLQLLFYSVGIGQISSEVPQNLSASRPQDRQFILSSKKLLLSDSGFYLCAWTNPRTSDEKLFFGSGTQLSVL.